This TCR beta chain was retrieved from a study of CXCR3-negative and CXCR3-positive naive CD8 T cells. Study-level points and caveats: Naive CXCR3-positive cells had TRB CDR3s more hydrophobic than those of CXCR3-negative naive cells. Naive cells, whether CXCR3-negative or CXCR3-positive, had similar TRBV-TRBJ usage, while memory cells differed.

The study made its TRB cDNA libraries by 5' RACE, adding UMI labels. One entry per CDR3 protein, without DNA, is what TCRdb gives after re-calling the 5' RACE reads. This sample's clone table lists approximately 66,000 distinct CDR3 sequences. This CDR3 has 14 amino acids. The germline CDR1 and CDR2 sequences are SGHVS and FNYEAQ. CD45RO-CCR7+CD27+CD95- characterized naive CD8+ T cells. On this clonotype itself: Its target is not known.

The chain couples TRBV7-6 to TRBJ2-3; the D gene TCRdb calls, TRBD1, cannot be checked with no DNA. Sequences were obtained from naive CXCR3- CD8+ T cells from blood. Subset specified: CD45RO-CCR7+CD27+CD95- naive CD8+ T cells lacking CXCR3 (TNR3-). This sequence originates from a human donor in good health. Some clones in this sample may be carry-over from other donors' samples. The CDR3 loop reads CASSSSGGADTQYF.